These 15 T cell receptor beta chains share one sample of origin, sequenced in a study of blood T cell repertoires in COVID-19. Assay used: immunoSEQ multiplex PCR; TCRdb lists only in-frame clones, some missing. This table holds 300,000 or so clones, around 88% found once. Material: peripheral blood. The receptors shown here come from a woman aged 25 to 39 who had recovered from COVID-19.

This clone was seen a handful of times. The chain joins TRBV9 to TRBJ2-3, with 10 bases lining up with TRBD2. The germline V gene encodes CDR1 SGDLS and CDR2 YYNGEE. The CDR3 is 14 residues long. V lost 3 bases and J lost 11; bases outside the gene matches: 9. Here the CDR3 reads CASSEAGGHSGQYF. CDR3 DNA: TGTGCCAGCAGCGAAGCGGGGGGGCACTCGGGGCAGTATTTT.

The chain has TRBV27 and TRBJ2-3; 7 positions agree with TRBD1. This CDR3 is 16 amino acids long. Germline values: CDR1 MNHEY, CDR2 SMNVEV (reference sequence). V shed 4 bases and J 3 bases; nucleotides not matched to a gene: 10. CDR3 region: CASSYRQGGFTDTQYF. The CDR3 DNA reads as TGTGCCAGCAGTTACCGACAGGGTGGGTTTACAGATACGCAGTATTTT.

The rearrangement links TRBV19 to TRBJ2-3; 9 bases fit TRBD2. This CDR3 is 16 amino acids long. V trimming: 5 bases; J trimming: 1 base; junction bases outside the gene matches: 7. CDR1 is LNHDA and CDR2 is SQIVND in the germline V gene (reference sequence). The CDR3 reads CASSVIRTSGTDTQYF. The CDR3 region has the DNA TGTGCCAGTAGTGTAATTAGGACTAGCGGCACAGATACGCAGTATTTT. Drawing the rest from reference TRBV19 and TRBJ2-3, the complete variable domain is DGGITQSPKYLFRKEGQNVTLSCEQNLNHDAMYWYRQDPGQGLRLIYYSQIVNDFQKGDIAEGYSVSREKKESFPLTVTSAQKNPTAFYLCASSVIRTSGTDTQYFGPGTRLTVL.

The CDR3 loop is CASSLFSRHQMRDVQFF. Here the CDR3 DNA reads TGTGCCAGCAGTTTATTTAGCAGACATCAGATGCGGGATGTGCAGTTCTTC. V gene TRBV28 combines with J gene TRBJ2-1; a weak D match, TRBD2 (6 bases). This CDR3 has 17 amino acids. Per germline, CDR1 MDHEN and CDR2 SYDVKM. V was trimmed by 1 base and J by 12 bases, leaving 25 bases between them. The full variable domain, rest sourced from reference TRBV28 and TRBJ2-1, is DVKVTQSSRYLVKRTGEKVFLECVQDMDHENMFWYRQDPGLGLRLIYFSYDVKMKEKGDIPEGYSVSREKKERFSLILESASTNQTSMYLCASSLFSRHQMRDVQFFGPGTRLTVL.

This clone was picked up one time. J is TRBJ2-7 and V is TRBV7-2; 7 positions match TRBD1. CDR3 length equals 13 residues. The germline gives CDR1 SGHTA, CDR2 FQGNSA. V was clipped by 4 bases and J by 6 bases; unmatched bases: 6. The CDR3 protein is CASSSHPGGEQYF. For the CDR3, the DNA is TGTGCCAGCAGCTCTCACCCAGGGGGCGAGCAGTACTTC.

This sequence joins TRBV5-4 and TRBJ1-6, with D perhaps TRBD1 (5 bases). CDR1 is SGHNT and CDR2 is YYREEE in the germline V gene (reference sequence). The CDR3 sequence is 16 residues long. V lost 0 bases and J 7 bases, leaving 14 bases between the germline ends. CDR3 nucleotides: TGTGCCAGCAGCTTGGAAGTGGCGGCAGGGAATTCACCCCTCCACTTT. Translation gives CASSLEVAAGNSPLHF.

The chain's CDR3 is CASSVRTDQETQYF. CDR3 DNA: TGTGCCAGCAGCGTACGGACAGATCAAGAGACCCAGTACTTC. This chain connects TRBV9 to TRBJ2-5; tentatively, D is TRBD1 (6 bases). CDR3 length equals 14 residues. V was shortened by 1 base and J by 2 bases, with 9 bases between the two germline ends. Germline V gives CDR1 SGDLS, CDR2 YYNGEE.

The V call is TRBV29-1, the J call TRBJ1-1; 7 bases fit TRBD1. This CDR3 contains 14 residues. Germline V gene sequence: CDR1 SQVTM, CDR2 ANQGSEA. V lost 5 bases to trimming and J lost 3 bases; unmatched junction nucleotides: 9. CDR3 in amino acids: CSVHASDRDTEAFF. The CDR3 coding sequence is TGCAGCGTTCACGCATCCGACAGGGACACTGAAGCTTTCTTT. The complete variable domain, with remaining parts taken from reference TRBV29-1 and TRBJ1-1, reads SAVISQKPSRDICQRGTSLTIQCQVDSQVTMMFWYRQQPGQSLTLIATANQGSEATYESGFVIDKFPISRPNLTFSTLTVSNMSPEDSSIYLCSVHASDRDTEAFFGQGTRLTVV.

The chain is built from TRBV11-2 and TRBJ2-3, with TRBD2 as a possible D gene (7 bases). Trimming removed 4 bases from V and 2 bases from J, with 13 bases in between. The CDR3 length is 15 residues. Germline assignment: CDR1 SGHAT and CDR2 FQNNGV. CDR3 in DNA: TGTGCCAGCAGCTCCTGGGCGGGGGCCACAGATACGCAGTATTTT. As protein: CASSSWAGATDTQYF.

The rearrangement uses TRBV7-8 and TRBJ2-5, with D possibly TRBD2 on 6 matching bases. V was cut by 5 bases and J by 5 bases, with 15 bases left in between. The germline CDR1 and CDR2 sequences are SGHVS and FQNEAQ. The CDR3 spans 14 residues. DNA of the CDR3: TGTGCCAGCAGCCCCTCGACTAGTGGGGAGACCCAGTACTTC. Its translation: CASSPSTSGETQYF.

This clone was recorded once. The chain is built from TRBV3-1 (or the pseudogene TRBV3-2) and TRBJ2-7, with 8 bases identical to TRBD1. The CDR3 spans 16 residues. Trimming cost V 4 bases and J 4 bases; bases outside gene matches: 12. From germline, CDR1 is LGHDT and CDR2 YNNKEL (reference sequence). This CDR3 is CASSLRGTGGQYEQYF. The CDR3 DNA follows: TGTGCCAGCAGCCTACGCGGGACAGGCGGCCAGTACGAGCAGTACTTC.

This sequence joins TRBV12-3 or TRBV12-4 and TRBJ1-2, with D possibly TRBD1 on 6 matching bases. The CDR3 loop spans 13 amino acids. Trimming left V 5 bases short and J 8 bases short, with 15 bases between. CDR3 loop: CASSPERGHGYTF. The CDR3 DNA follows: TGTGCCAGCAGTCCTGAGCGGGGGCACGGCTACACCTTC.

The J gene is TRBJ2-5, the V gene TRBV5-1, with TRBD2 as a possible D gene (5 bases). Deletions cut 7 bases from V and 5 bases from J, with 21 bases between. The CDR3 totals 15 residues. The germline CDR1 and CDR2 sequences are SGHRS and YFSETQ. In nucleotides, the CDR3 is TGCGCCAGCGCCGCCTATATCAACACGGGGGAGACCCAGTACTTC. Translated: CASAAYINTGETQYF.

In this sample, this clone turned up once. The V and J genes are TRBV19 and TRBJ1-2; TRBD1 might be the D (6 bases). The CDR3 extends over 13 amino acids. CDR1 and CDR2 (germline): LNHDA, SQIVND (reference sequence). The V gene lost 2 bases and the J gene lost 2 bases, with 6 bases spanning the gap. The CDR3 loop is CASSIRGNYGYTF. For the CDR3, the DNA is TGTGCCAGTAGTATAAGGGGGAACTATGGCTACACCTTC.

The V gene is TRBV28, the J gene TRBJ1-1, with a tentative D call TRBD1 (5 bases). CDR3 size: 14 residues. Germline-derived CDR1 and CDR2 are MDHEN and SYDVKM. V lost 6 bases and J 5 bases, leaving 16 bases between the germline ends. CDR3 region: CASRGTGGGTEAFF. CDR3 sequence (DNA): TGTGCCAGCAGGGGAACAGGTGGGGGGACTGAAGCTTTCTTT. Combining the CDR3 with reference TRBV28 and TRBJ1-1 gives the whole variable domain DVKVTQSSRYLVKRTGEKVFLECVQDMDHENMFWYRQDPGLGLRLIYFSYDVKMKEKGDIPEGYSVSREKKERFSLILESASTNQTSMYLCASRGTGGGTEAFFGQGTRLTVV.